This entry lists 26 T cell receptor beta chains sequenced from one sample in a study of siplizumab effects on memory and regulatory T cells. Using immunoSEQ multiplex PCR, the repertoire was profiled, and TCRdb retains in-frame clones only, with some absent. The profile shows around 94,000 clones, around 90% of them singletons. Sequenced sample: CD4+ T cells sorted from blood. The receptors were gathered from a human donor in good health.

This chain links TRBV9 with TRBJ2-7; perhaps TRBD2 as D (6 bases). Trimming pared 4 bases from V and 7 bases from J, leaving 21 bases between. The CDR3 length is 15 residues. In germline, CDR1 is SGDLS, CDR2 YYNGEE. CDR3 sequence: CASSPRRGGNGEQYF. The DNA of the CDR3 is TGTGCCAGCAGCCCCCGCCGAGGAGGGAACGGGGAGCAGTACTTC.

The chain is built from TRBV9 and TRBJ2-7, with 7 bases that match TRBD1. With 7 bases clipped from V and 2 bases from J, the junction kept 9 bases outside the gene matches. Germline V gene lookup returns CDR1 SGDLS and CDR2 YYNGEE. The CDR3 extends over 14 amino acids. CDR3: CASSPDRAPYEQYF. The CDR3 nucleotides are TGTGCCAGCTCACCAGACAGGGCCCCCTACGAGCAGTACTTC.

The gene calls are TRBV6-5 and TRBJ1-1; 8 bases are a match to TRBD1. CDR3 length: 15 amino acids. CDR1 MNHEY and CDR2 SVGAGI come from the germline V gene. The ends lost 6 bases at V and 1 base at J; junction bases unmatched: 7. Here the CDR3 reads CASSHLGTGNTEAFF. As DNA, the CDR3 is TGTGCCAGCAGCCACCTGGGGACAGGGAACACTGAAGCTTTCTTT.

Here the CDR3 reads CASSLSVEKLFF. CDR3 coding DNA: TGTGCCAGCAGTTTATCAGTAGAAAAACTGTTTTTT. V is TRBV28 and J is TRBJ1-4; D gene uncertain. The CDR3 has 12 amino acids. V dropped 1 base and J dropped 8 bases, with 5 bases sitting between them. Germline V gene data show CDR1 as MDHEN and CDR2 as SYDVKM.

This sequence joins TRBV29-1 and TRBJ2-3; D gene ambiguous. The V end was cut by 3 bases, the J end by 1 base, with 8 bases between. The CDR3 runs 13 residues. CDR1 SQVTM and CDR2 ANQGSEA come from the germline V gene. The CDR3 here is CSVEVRRTDTQYF. The CDR3 DNA reads as TGCAGCGTTGAGGTGCGCCGCACAGATACGCAGTATTTT.

This clone came up a few times. As DNA, the CDR3 is TGTGCCAGCAGCTTGGTGGGGAACTACAATGAAAAACTGTTTTTT. It specifies CASSLVGNYNEKLFF. This chain links TRBV7-9 with TRBJ1-4; D is uncertain. The CDR3 loop spans 15 amino acids. CDR1 and CDR2 (germline): SEHNR, FQNEAQ (reference sequence). V was trimmed by 3 bases and J by 5 bases, leaving 13 bases between them. The full variable domain, rest sourced from reference TRBV7-9 and TRBJ1-4, is DTGVSQNPRHKITKRGQNVTFRCDPISEHNRLYWYRQTLGQGPEFLTYFQNEAQLEKSRLLSDRFSAERPKGSFSTLEIQRTEQGDSAMYLCASSLVGNYNEKLFFGSGTQLSVL.

The chain has TRBV27 and TRBJ1-1; possibly TRBD1 for D (6 bases). Germline loops: CDR1 MNHEY, CDR2 SMNVEV (reference sequence). The CDR3 totals 14 residues. V was clipped by 7 bases and J by 1 base, with 13 bases between them. CDR3 DNA sequence: TGTGCCAGCACCCTGGGGGCGGCGAACACTGAAGCTTTCTTT. It yields the protein CASTLGAANTEAFF.

The chain uses TRBV5-4 and TRBJ2-7, with a weak D call TRBD1 (5 bases). The CDR3 consists of 13 residues. Trimming removed 4 bases at V and 4 bases at J, with 12 bases between. Germline CDR1 reads SGHNT; CDR2 reads YYREEE (reference sequence). CDR3 sequence: CASSPQGPYEQYF. Here the CDR3 DNA reads TGTGCCAGCAGCCCCCAGGGTCCGTACGAGCAGTACTTC. The variable domain in full, completed from reference TRBV5-4 and TRBJ2-7, reads ETGVTQSPTHLIKTRGQQVTLRCSSQSGHNTVSWYQQALGQGPQFIFQYYREEENGRGNFPPRFSGLQFPNYSSELNVNALELDDSALYLCASSPQGPYEQYFGPGTRLTVT.

In its sample, this clone was seen once. CDR3 nucleotides: TGTGCCAGCTCAACTGCTAGCGGGAGCTTTCAGAATACGCAGTATTTT. Protein product: CASSTASGSFQNTQYF. The V and J genes are TRBV18 and TRBJ2-3; 10 nucleotides match TRBD2. The CDR3 runs 16 residues. Trimming at V came to 5 bases and at J to 7 bases, leaving 12 bases not matched to a gene. The germline V gene has CDR1 KGHSH and CDR2 LQKENI.

The rearrangement links TRBV15 to TRBJ2-1, with D perhaps TRBD2 (5 bases). Germline V gives CDR1 LNHNV, CDR2 YYDKDF (reference sequence). This CDR3 comprises 13 residues. Between the trimmed V and J ends, which lost 1 base and 7 bases, there was a span of 8 bases. The CDR3 DNA sequence: TGTGCCACCAGCAGAGTACAGCGGAATGAGCAGTTCTTC. Translation: CATSRVQRNEQFF. The full variable domain, in which reference TRBV15 and TRBJ2-1 provide the parts outside the CDR3, is DAMVIQNPRYQVTQFGKPVTLSCSQTLNHNVMYWYQQKSSQAPKLLFHYYDKDFNNEADTPDNFQSRRPNTSFCFLDIRSPGLGDTAMYLCATSRVQRNEQFFGPGTRLTVL.

This sequence joins TRBV11-2 and TRBJ1-2; D not certain. The length of the CDR3 is 12 residues. The germline V and J ends were trimmed by 5 bases and 4 bases, with 8 bases remaining between them. Germline assignment: CDR1 SGHAT and CDR2 FQNNGV. Here the CDR3 reads CASSQEFYGYTF. DNA of the CDR3: TGTGCCAGCAGCCAGGAATTCTATGGCTACACCTTC.

The genes are TRBV6-1 and TRBJ2-6, with D unresolved. Germline CDR1 and CDR2: MNHNS and SASEGT. Trimming stripped 2 bases from V and 0 bases from J, with 5 bases between. CDR3 length equals 15 residues. The CDR3 DNA reads TGTGCCAGCAGTGAACTGCTCTCTGGGGCCAACGTCCTGACTTTC. Amino acid sequence: CASSELLSGANVLTF.

This clone was detected once. This sequence joins TRBV7-9 and TRBJ2-7; 8 positions match TRBD2. The germline V gene encodes CDR1 SEHNR and CDR2 FQNEAQ (reference sequence). The CDR3 extends over 15 amino acids. J gave up 3 bases and V 5 bases, and 9 bases lay outside the gene matches. CDR3 nucleotides: TGTGCCAGCAGCCCCGGACTAGCAAGTGGCTACGAGCAGTACTTC. It codes for CASSPGLASGYEQYF.

The chain is built from TRBV25-1 and TRBJ2-1; no clear D gene. Germline-derived CDR1 and CDR2 are MGHDK and SYGVNS. V was trimmed by 2 bases and J by 0 bases, leaving 8 bases between them. CDR3 length: 15 amino acids. The CDR3 region is CASSERGSSYNEQFF. Here the CDR3 DNA reads TGTGCCAGCAGTGAACGCGGTAGCTCCTACAATGAGCAGTTCTTC. The whole variable domain, filled in from reference TRBV25-1 and TRBJ2-1, reads EADIYQTPRYLVIGTGKKITLECSQTMGHDKMYWYQQDPGMELHLIHYSYGVNSTEKGDLSSESTVSRIRTEHFPLTLESARPSHTSQYLCASSERGSSYNEQFFGPGTRLTVL.

The chain joins TRBV7-9 to TRBJ1-1; D not certain. Trimming removed 1 base at V and 1 base at J, with 13 bases between. The CDR3 runs 16 residues. CDR1 and CDR2 from the germline V gene are SEHNR and FQNEAQ (reference sequence). The CDR3 DNA follows: TGTGCCAGCAGCTTAGGAGTTGGACCAAGGAACACTGAAGCTTTCTTT. It encodes CASSLGVGPRNTEAFF.

The chain uses TRBV28 and TRBJ2-3; D is perhaps TRBD1 (6 bases). With 4 bases removed from V and 0 bases from J, the gap between germline ends came to 8 bases. The CDR3 runs to 14 residues. The germline gives CDR1 MDHEN, CDR2 SYDVKM. CDR3 bases: TGTGCCAGCAGTTGGGGACAAAGCACAGATACGCAGTATTTT. Translation: CASSWGQSTDTQYF.

The chain employs TRBV5-6 and TRBJ1-1; D possibly corresponds to TRBD1 (5 bases). CDR1 and CDR2 (germline): SGHDT, YYEEEE. The CDR3 covers 14 residues. The ends were cut back, 7 bases at V and 5 bases at J, with 18 bases in the middle. The CDR3 reads CASGLRGAKTEAFF. The CDR3 DNA reads as TGTGCCAGCGGCCTCAGAGGGGCTAAGACTGAAGCTTTCTTT.

The V and J genes are TRBV6-1 and TRBJ1-5, with D possibly being TRBD1 (5 bases). Germline V gives CDR1 MNHNS, CDR2 SASEGT. This CDR3 is built from 15 residues. V dropped 2 bases and J dropped 4 bases, with 12 bases sitting between them. The CDR3 here is CASSERGRGNQPQHF. CDR3 DNA: TGTGCCAGCAGTGAACGGGGACGGGGTAATCAGCCCCAGCATTTT.

This clone was seen only a few times. This chain connects TRBV19 to TRBJ2-5; TRBD1 matches at 10 bases. The trim removed 2 bases at V and 8 bases at J, leaving 8 bases unmatched. Per the germline V gene, CDR1 is LNHDA and CDR2 is SQIVND (reference sequence). This CDR3 spans 15 amino acids. The CDR3 DNA reads TGTGCCAGTAGTATACCCGACAGGGGGCATTTAACCCAGTACTTC. It translates to CASSIPDRGHLTQYF.

CDR3 region: CASSPQGRANEKLFF. In DNA, the CDR3 is TGTGCCAGCAGTCCCCAGGGGCGGGCTAATGAAAAACTGTTTTTT. This rearrangement joins TRBV6-5 to TRBJ1-4; D might be TRBD1 (6 bases). There are 15 residues in the CDR3. V lost 5 bases and J 3 bases, leaving 13 bases between the germline ends. Germline V gene data show CDR1 as MNHEY and CDR2 as SVGAGI.

Only one count was recorded for this clone. The chain carries TRBV18 and TRBJ2-7; the D call may be TRBD1 or TRBD2 (5 bases each). V was shortened by 3 bases and J by 0 bases, with 9 bases between the two germline ends. Germline V gene data show CDR1 as KGHSH and CDR2 as LQKENI. CDR3 length: 14 amino acids. The CDR3 coding sequence is TGTGCCAGCTCACCGGGACGGTTCTCCTACGAGCAGTACTTC. Its translation: CASSPGRFSYEQYF.

This chain connects TRBV29-1 to TRBJ1-2; D ambiguous. Trimming shortened V by 3 bases and J by 5 bases, and 13 bases separated the two germline ends. This CDR3 has 13 residues. Per germline, CDR1 SQVTM and CDR2 ANQGSEA. CDR3 DNA sequence: TGCAGCGTTGATGTCAGGTCCATTTATGGCTACACCTTC. Translating it yields CSVDVRSIYGYTF.

The chain employs TRBV2 and TRBJ2-5, with D possibly matching TRBD2 (5 bases). The CDR3 contains 13 residues. The germline V gene has CDR1 SNHLY and CDR2 FYNNEI. V gave up 6 bases and J gave up 2 bases, with 10 bases separating them. For the CDR3, the DNA is TGTGCCAGCAGCGGACGGGATCAAGAGACCCAGTACTTC. It yields the protein CASSGRDQETQYF.

This chain links TRBV18 with TRBJ1-4; D is possibly TRBD1 (5 bases). CDR3 length: 13 amino acids. CDR1 is KGHSH, CDR2 LQKENI, per germline. Trimming took off 5 bases at V and 7 bases at J, with 11 bases between the two ends. The DNA for the CDR3 is TGTGCCAGCTCAAGGGCAGGGAGTGAAAAACTGTTTTTT. Its translation is CASSRAGSEKLFF.

The J gene is TRBJ2-1, the V gene TRBV28; perhaps TRBD1 as D (5 bases). The CDR3 loop spans 13 amino acids. Germline CDR1 reads MDHEN; CDR2 reads SYDVKM. With 7 bases removed from V and 8 bases from J, the gap between germline ends came to 15 bases. CDR3 loop: CASIKRQPYEQFF. The CDR3 DNA reads TGTGCCAGCATCAAGAGACAGCCTTATGAGCAGTTCTTC.

The rearrangement uses TRBV5-5 and TRBJ1-3; no firm D call. Trimming shortened V by 4 bases and J by 2 bases, and 4 bases separated the two germline ends. The CDR3 is made up of 12 amino acids. Germline V gene sequence: CDR1 SGHKS, CDR2 YYEKEE (reference sequence). The DNA for the CDR3 is TGTGCCAGCAGCCCCCCTGGAAACACCATATATTTT. Translated: CASSPPGNTIYF.